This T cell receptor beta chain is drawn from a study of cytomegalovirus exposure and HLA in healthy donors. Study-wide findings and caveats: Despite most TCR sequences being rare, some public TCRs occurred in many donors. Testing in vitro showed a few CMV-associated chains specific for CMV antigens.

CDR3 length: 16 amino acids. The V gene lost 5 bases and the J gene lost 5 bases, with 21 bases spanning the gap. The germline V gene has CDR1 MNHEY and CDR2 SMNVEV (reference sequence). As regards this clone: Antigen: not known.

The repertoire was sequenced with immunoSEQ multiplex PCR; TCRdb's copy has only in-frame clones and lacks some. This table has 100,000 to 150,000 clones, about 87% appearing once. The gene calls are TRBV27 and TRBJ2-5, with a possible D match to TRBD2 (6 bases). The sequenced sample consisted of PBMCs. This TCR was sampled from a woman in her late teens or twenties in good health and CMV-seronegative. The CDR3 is CASSPYLGTAGETQYF. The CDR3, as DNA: TGTGCCAGCAGTCCATACCTGGGAACAGCGGGTGAGACCCAGTACTTC.